This record covers a single T cell receptor (beta chain). Per germline, CDR1 SGHRS and CDR2 YFSETQ. This CDR3 has 16 residues. Trimming at V came to 4 bases and at J to 3 bases, leaving 10 bases not matched to a gene. The data derive from a study of blood T cell repertoires in COVID-19. Assay: immunoSEQ multiplex PCR; the TCRdb copy retains only in-frame clones and omits some. The sample lists 230,000 or so clones; around 88% were seen once. This sequence was found in a woman aged 45 to 65 with acute COVID-19. The sample consisted of PBMCs or T cells enriched from blood (not recorded which). The chain recombines TRBV5-1 with TRBJ2-3, with 8 bases aligning to TRBD1. For the CDR3, the DNA is TGCGCCAGCAGCATATCACAGGGGGTCATGACAGATACGCAGTATTTT. This encodes CASSISQGVMTDTQYF.